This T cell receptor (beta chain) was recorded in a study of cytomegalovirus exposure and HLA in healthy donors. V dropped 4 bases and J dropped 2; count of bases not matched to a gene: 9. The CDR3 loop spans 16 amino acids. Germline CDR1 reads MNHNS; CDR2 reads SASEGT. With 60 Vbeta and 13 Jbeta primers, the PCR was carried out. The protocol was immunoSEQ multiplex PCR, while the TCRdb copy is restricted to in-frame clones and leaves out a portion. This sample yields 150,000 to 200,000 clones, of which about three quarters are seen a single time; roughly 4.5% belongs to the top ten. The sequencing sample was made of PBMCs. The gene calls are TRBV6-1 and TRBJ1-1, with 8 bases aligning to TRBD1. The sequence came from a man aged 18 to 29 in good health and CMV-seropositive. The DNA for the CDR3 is TGTGCCAGCAGTGCAAACAGGGGGTCGGTAAACACTGAAGCTTTCTTT. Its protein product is CASSANRGSVNTEAFF.